The 9 T cell receptor beta chains reported below all come from one sample, sequenced in a study of technical replicates of blood from several donors. Sequencing was performed with immunoSEQ multiplex PCR; in TCRdb, only in-frame clones are kept and a portion is missing. The sample shows roughly 80,000 clones, about 89% of them seen only once. Sequencing input: T cells isolated from PBMCs. The receptors derive from a human donor in good health.

V usage is TRBV11-3 and J usage is TRBJ1-1; TRBD1 matches 7 bases. The V and J ends lost 4 bases and 1 base, in that order; junction bases with no gene match: 3. The CDR3 has 14 amino acids. The germline gives CDR1 SGHNT, CDR2 YENEEA. The CDR3: CASSWTGENTEAFF. For the CDR3, the DNA is TGTGCCAGCAGCTGGACAGGCGAGAACACTGAAGCTTTCTTT. The full variable domain, completed using reference TRBV11-3 and TRBJ1-1, is EAGVVQSPRYKIIEKKQPVAFWCNPISGHNTLYWYLQNLGQGPELLIRYENEEAVDDSQLPKDRFSAERLKGVDSTLKIQPAELGDSAVYLCASSWTGENTEAFFGQGTRLTVV.

The chain combines TRBV27 with TRBJ2-3; 15 nucleotides align to TRBD2. Germline CDR1 is MNHEY and CDR2 is SMNVEV (reference sequence). The V segment lost 5 bases and the J segment 10 bases; nucleotides outside the gene matches: 4. The CDR3 runs 14 residues. The CDR3 here is CASSPGTSGRSQYF. In DNA, the CDR3 is TGTGCCAGCAGTCCGGGGACTAGCGGGAGGTCGCAGTATTTT.

The rearrangement links TRBV7-8 to TRBJ1-5, with 9 bases lining up with TRBD1. This CDR3 has 14 residues. CDR1 and CDR2 (germline): SGHVS, FQNEAQ. The ends lost 4 bases at V and 7 bases at J; junction bases unmatched: 5. CDR3: CASSSGTGMQPQHF. CDR3 DNA sequence: TGTGCCAGCAGCTCCGGGACAGGGATGCAGCCCCAGCATTTT.

The J gene is TRBJ1-4, the V gene TRBV4-3; 10 bases fit TRBD1. CDR1 is LGHNA, CDR2 YSLEER, per germline. The CDR3 is made up of 15 amino acids. V shed 4 bases, J shed 11 bases, and the junction held 10 bases outside the gene matches. CDR3 DNA sequence: TGCGCCAGCAGCCGGGAGGGACAGGGGAGTCGGAAACTGTTTTTT. It is translated as CASSREGQGSRKLFF.

In its sample, this clone was seen once. This rearrangement joins TRBV18 to TRBJ2-1; 9 positions match TRBD1. With V trimmed by 2 bases and J by 7 bases, 3 bases remained unmatched. Germline-derived CDR1 and CDR2 are KGHSH and LQKENI. This CDR3 is built from 14 residues. This CDR3 reads CASSPYDRGNEQFF. The CDR3 DNA follows: TGTGCCAGCTCACCATATGACAGGGGGAATGAGCAGTTCTTC.

The V and J genes are TRBV19 and TRBJ2-7; 7 positions agree with TRBD2. With V trimmed by 8 bases and J by 3 bases, 13 bases remained unmatched. This CDR3 contains 15 residues. Germline V gene sequence: CDR1 LNHDA, CDR2 SQIVND (reference sequence). The CDR3 region has the DNA TGTGCCAGTGGGAACCTAGCGGCCGATTTCTACGAGCAGTACTTC. Translation: CASGNLAADFYEQYF.

This chain uses TRBV7-3 with TRBJ2-5; 8 bases agree with TRBD2. The V and J ends lost 5 bases and 2 bases, in that order; junction bases with no gene match: 4. Germline V lookup: CDR1 SGHTA, CDR2 FQGTGA. The CDR3 has 14 residues. In nucleotides, the CDR3 is TGTGCCAGCAGCCCTAGCGGGTCACAAGAGACCCAGTACTTC. Protein product: CASSPSGSQETQYF. Variable domain in full (rest from reference TRBV7-3 and TRBJ2-5): GAGVSQTPSNKVTEKGKYVELRCDPISGHTALYWYRQSLGQGPEFLIYFQGTGAADDSGLPNDRFFAVRPEGSVSTLKIQRTERGDSAVYLCASSPSGSQETQYFGPGTRLLVL.

The chain combines TRBV7-8 with TRBJ2-7; TRBD1 aligns across 10 bases. V lost 6 bases to trimming and J lost 6 bases; unmatched junction nucleotides: 14. The CDR3 contains 16 residues. The V gene's germline CDR1 is SGHVS and CDR2 FQNEAQ. The DNA for the CDR3 is TGTGCCAGCAGTGAACTACTCGGGACAGGGGCCTTCGAGCAGTACTTC. Translated: CASSELLGTGAFEQYF.

The rearrangement links TRBV4-3 to TRBJ2-7, with 9 bases identical to TRBD2. This CDR3 comprises 14 residues. Unmatched junction bases numbered 2, after V lost 1 base and J lost 4 bases. Germline assignment: CDR1 LGHNA and CDR2 YSLEER. The CDR3 bases are TGCGCCAGCAGCCAAGTAGCGGGAGCGTACGAGCAGTACTTC. It is translated as CASSQVAGAYEQYF.